Listed below are T cell receptor beta chains from one sample, sequenced in a study of beta chain features in type 1 diabetes. Sequenced by immunoSEQ multiplex PCR; TCRdb stores in-frame clones only, minus some. The table shows about 290,000 clones, with 8% occurring only once. The sequenced sample consisted of central memory CD4+ T cells from blood. Receptors were obtained from a woman aged 18-30 years in good health. Both conserved end residues are part of each CDR3. A D gene is named only where the DNA matches it firmly. Only part of the rows carry a size: once, few, many, or a class if the clone is expanded.

abundance	v_gene	d_gene	j_gene	CDR3aa	CDR3nt
few	TRBV18	.	TRBJ2-5	CASSPERGEETQYF	TGTGCCAGCTCACCGGAACGGGGTGAAGAGACCCAGTACTTC
many	TRBV15	TRBD1	TRBJ2-3	CATSRGTGTVRTDTQYF	TGTGCCACCAGCAGGGGGACCGGGACAGTACGAACAGATACGCAGTATTTT
.	TRBV7-6	.	TRBJ1-3	CASSLRLFGGPSGNTIYF	TGTGCCAGCAGCTTAAGGTTGTTCGGGGGGCCCTCTGGAAACACCATATATTTT
.	TRBV21-1	.	TRBJ2-1	CACHVPHTNEQFF	TGTGCCTGCCACGTCCCCCACACCAATGAGCAGTTCTTC
.	TRBV27	TRBD1	TRBJ1-5	CASSPLGQGGNQPQHF	TGTGCCAGCAGTCCTCTCGGACAGGGCGGCAATCAGCCCCAGCATTTT
.	TRBV5-1	.	TRBJ2-7	CASSSTMTAGSYEQYF	TGCGCCAGCAGCTCAACGATGACAGCGGGTTCCTACGAGCAGTACTTC
.	TRBV7-2	.	TRBJ1-6	CASSLGLVNSPLHF	TGTGCCAGCAGCTTAGGACTGGTTAATTCACCCCTCCACTTT
few	TRBV6-4	TRBD2	TRBJ2-3	CASSTSGAADTQYF	TGTGCCAGCAGTACTAGCGGGGCCGCAGATACGCAGTATTTT
.	TRBV7-9	TRBD2	TRBJ2-5	CASTPWGSGANGETQYF	TGTGCCAGCACCCCCTGGGGTAGCGGGGCTAATGGGGAGACCCAGTACTTC
few	TRBV7-9	TRBD2	TRBJ2-1	CASSFGLGGYNEQFF	TGTGCCAGCAGCTTTGGACTAGGAGGATACAATGAGCAGTTCTTC
many	TRBV5-1	.	TRBJ2-2	CASSLGHRDKNTGELFF	TGCGCCAGCAGCTTAGGCCACCGTGACAAGAACACCGGGGAGCTGTTTTTT
.	TRBV15	TRBD1	TRBJ1-4	CATSRNRGTNEKLFF	TGTGCCACCAGCAGGAACAGGGGAACTAATGAAAAACTGTTTTTT
few	TRBV7-8	TRBD1	TRBJ1-1	CASSLPGTGNTEAFF	TGTGCCAGCAGCCTCCCCGGGACAGGCAACACTGAAGCTTTCTTT
few	TRBV6-1	TRBD1	TRBJ1-6	CASSGQGNSPLHF	TGTGCCAGCAGTGGACAGGGAAATTCACCCCTCCACTTT
many	TRBV30	.	TRBJ1-2	CAWSVQGDYTF	TGTGCCTGGAGTGTACAGGGTGACTACACCTTC
.	TRBV12-5	TRBD1	TRBJ2-3	CASGPGTGGIGADTQYF	TGTGCTAGTGGTCCCGGGACAGGGGGCATTGGAGCAGATACGCAGTATTTT
.	TRBV5-4	.	TRBJ2-3	CASSETSTDTQYF	TGTGCCAGCAGCGAGACTAGCACAGATACGCAGTATTTT
few	TRBV5-1	.	TRBJ1-1	CASSFSTLNTEAFF	TGCGCCAGCAGCTTCTCAACATTGAACACTGAAGCTTTCTTT
.	TRBV6-5	.	TRBJ2-2	CASGRGRRTGELFF	TGTGCCAGCGGGAGGGGGCGCAGGACCGGGGAGCTGTTTTTT
few	TRBV6-1	.	TRBJ2-7	CASSELRYEQYF	TGTGCCAGCAGTGAACTACGCTACGAGCAGTACTTC
.	TRBV11-3	.	TRBJ2-7	CASSPRGKRSYEQYF	TGTGCCAGCAGCCCCAGGGGAAAGAGGAGCTACGAGCAGTACTTC
few	TRBV18	.	TRBJ1-5	CASSPPNSGNQPQHF	TGTGCCAGCTCACCACCGAATTCAGGCAATCAGCCCCAGCATTTT
few	TRBV19	TRBD1	TRBJ2-2	CASSPSRDRGTGELFF	TGTGCCAGTAGTCCAAGCCGGGACAGGGGCACCGGGGAGCTGTTTTTT
.	TRBV28	.	TRBJ2-4	CASSLSGVGNIQYF	TGTGCCAGCAGTTTATCGGGGGTGGGAAACATTCAGTACTTC
few	TRBV4-3	TRBD2	TRBJ2-5	CANLFLADQETQYF	TGCGCCAACCTGTTTCTAGCGGATCAAGAGACCCAGTACTTC
.	TRBV30	.	TRBJ1-2	CAWNYRLGDYGYTF	TGTGCCTGGAATTACAGGTTGGGGGACTATGGCTACACCTTC
few	TRBV7-8	TRBD2	TRBJ2-1	CASSRRLAGVVNEQFF	TGTGCCAGCAGCAGGCGACTAGCGGGAGTAGTGAATGAGCAGTTCTTC
many	TRBV5-6	TRBD1	TRBJ1-2	CASSPTGGGYGYTF	TGTGCCAGCAGCCCAACAGGGGGCGGCTATGGCTACACCTTC
many	TRBV2	.	TRBJ1-2	CASSEGYRTNYGYTF	TGTGCCAGCAGTGAAGGATACAGGACTAACTATGGCTACACCTTC
.	TRBV11-2	.	TRBJ2-2	CASSFAVELFF	TGTGCCAGCAGCTTCGCAGTGGAGCTGTTTTTT
.	TRBV18	.	TRBJ2-3	CASSPPPAVTSTDTQYF	TGTGCCAGCTCACCACCTCCAGCAGTCACTAGCACAGATACGCAGTATTTT
few	TRBV27	.	TRBJ1-2	CASSLHDCGVTCTF	TGTGCCAGCAGTTTACACGACTGCGGGGTTACTTGCACCTTC
few	TRBV11-1	.	TRBJ2-7	CASSDTASRDEQYF	TGTGCCAGCAGCGATACCGCTTCTCGGGACGAGCAGTACTTC
.	TRBV19	TRBD2	TRBJ2-2	CASKGWTSGIQAGELFF	TGTGCCAGTAAGGGGTGGACTAGCGGGATACAGGCCGGGGAGCTGTTTTTT
.	TRBV5-1	.	TRBJ2-5	CASSVSGETQYF	TGCGCCAGCAGCGTCTCGGGAGAGACCCAGTACTTC
few	TRBV19	.	TRBJ2-3	CASRDGGTGTDTQYF	TGTGCCAGTAGGGACGGGGGGACAGGTACAGATACGCAGTATTTT
few	TRBV5-1	TRBD1	TRBJ2-5	CASSGGQGRGETQYF	TGCGCCAGCAGCGGCGGACAGGGAAGAGGGGAGACCCAGTACTTC
.	TRBV29-1	TRBD1	TRBJ2-1	CSASTGGQFF	TGCAGCGCCTCGACAGGGGGGCAGTTCTTC
few	TRBV2	.	TRBJ2-3	CASSEYTDTQYF	TGTGCCAGCAGTGAATACACAGATACGCAGTATTTT
.	TRBV27	.	TRBJ2-1	CASSLLATREIWHEQFF	TGTGCCAGCAGTTTACTCGCCACGAGGGAGATTTGGCATGAGCAGTTCTTC
.	TRBV7-2	TRBD2	TRBJ2-1	CASSPSLLSGRRDEQFF	TGTGCCAGCAGCCCAAGTCTGTTAAGCGGGAGACGGGATGAGCAGTTCTTC
few	TRBV9	.	TRBJ1-3	CASSDSSAGQGNTIYF	TGTGCCAGCAGCGATTCTTCCGCAGGGCAAGGGAACACCATATATTTT
.	TRBV4-2	TRBD1	TRBJ1-4	CASSQDWTGGNVGNEKLFF	TGTGCCAGCAGCCAAGATTGGACAGGGGGTAATGTGGGGAATGAAAAACTGTTTTTT
many	TRBV6-6	.	TRBJ2-7	CASSTRRGHSYEQYF	TGTGCCAGCAGCACGCGGCGGGGACACTCCTACGAGCAGTACTTC
few	TRBV20-1	.	TRBJ2-3	CSAARSDTQYF	TGCAGTGCGGCTAGATCGGATACGCAGTATTTT
many	TRBV7-9	TRBD1	TRBJ1-1	CASSSGGTEAFF	TGTGCCAGCAGCTCAGGGGGCACTGAAGCTTTCTTT
few	TRBV4-3	TRBD1	TRBJ1-4	CASSHPGQGNEKLFF	TGCGCCAGCAGCCACCCGGGACAGGGGAATGAAAAACTGTTTTTT
.	TRBV7-3	.	TRBJ2-3	CASSFSRTDTQYF	TGTGCCAGCAGCTTTTCTAGGACAGATACGCAGTATTTT
few	TRBV7-2	.	TRBJ2-5	CASSSQVGSGETQYF	TGTGCCAGCAGCTCCCAGGTCGGCTCCGGAGAGACCCAGTACTTC
few	TRBV5-8	.	TRBJ2-6	CASSLFGANVLTF	TGTGCCAGCAGCTTGTTTGGGGCCAACGTCCTGACTTTC
few	TRBV27	.	TRBJ2-3	CASSSEGFSTDTQYF	TGTGCCAGCAGTTCCGAAGGGTTTAGCACAGATACGCAGTATTTT
.	TRBV2	TRBD2	TRBJ2-3	CASSGDSGAFGDTQYF	TGTGCCAGCAGTGGTGACAGCGGGGCGTTTGGAGATACGCAGTATTTT
.	TRBV5-1	.	TRBJ1-2	CASSLQGEDGYTF	TGCGCCAGCAGCTTGCAGGGTGAAGATGGCTACACCTTC
.	TRBV15	TRBD1	TRBJ2-1	CATSRDVDRLTNNEQFF	TGTGCCACCAGCAGAGATGTGGACAGGTTAACCAACAATGAGCAGTTCTTC
few	TRBV14	.	TRBJ1-2	CASSQVRRMGGNYGYTF	TGTGCCAGCAGCCAAGTTCGGCGGATGGGGGGGAACTATGGCTACACCTTC
few	TRBV7-2	TRBD1	TRBJ2-1	CASRGQGHNEQFF	TGTGCCAGCAGGGGACAGGGCCACAATGAGCAGTTCTTC
few	TRBV5-4	.	TRBJ2-3	CASSFFSRLTDTQYF	TGTGCCAGCAGCTTTTTTAGCCGCCTCACAGATACGCAGTATTTT
.	TRBV30	.	TRBJ1-2	CAWMGQGYGYTF	TGTGCCTGGATGGGGCAGGGCTATGGCTACACCTTC
.	TRBV7-9	.	TRBJ2-5	CASSFETQYF	TGTGCCAGCAGCTTTGAGACCCAGTACTTC
.	TRBV5-1	.	TRBJ2-1	CASSLGWSSYNEQFF	TGCGCCAGCAGCTTGGGGTGGAGCTCCTACAATGAGCAGTTCTTC